One sample yielded the 5 T cell receptor beta chains listed below, sequenced in a study of shared clonotypes between healthy human individuals. TCRdb's copy holds only in-frame clones and misses some; the assay was immunoSEQ multiplex PCR. Of around 1,000,000 clones detected, approximately 80% appear once; the ten largest clones hold approximately 0.95%. Sequencing input: memory CD4+ T cells from PBMCs. Subset defined: CD45RA-negative fraction. Receptors were obtained from a man aged 18 to 35 in good health. Some clones in this sample may be carry-over from other donors' samples.

The CDR3 nucleotides are TGCGCCAGCAGCCGCGGACTAGCGGGAGCCGTAGACACCGGGGAGCTGTTTTTT. Translation: CASSRGLAGAVDTGELFF. The chain carries TRBV4-1 and TRBJ2-2; 13 positions match TRBD2. Germline lookup yields CDR1 MGHRA and CDR2 YSYEKL. This CDR3 region has 18 residues. V lost 4 bases to trimming and J lost 3 bases; unmatched junction nucleotides: 8.

In this sample, this clone turned up a few times. This chain joins TRBV7-2 and TRBJ1-4; TRBD1 might be the D (6 bases). Trimming stripped 4 bases from V and 8 bases from J, with 14 bases between. Germline-derived CDR1 and CDR2 are SGHTA and FQGNSA. The CDR3 has 14 amino acids. CDR3 loop: CASSSTGFGEKLFF. CDR3 nucleotide sequence: TGTGCCAGCAGCTCCACAGGGTTCGGCGAAAAACTGTTTTTT.

This clone was observed a single time. The rearrangement links TRBV6-1 to TRBJ2-7; D not certain. Germline CDR1 and CDR2: MNHNS and SASEGT. V lost 6 bases to trimming and J lost 4 bases, with 19 bases between them. The CDR3 spans 15 residues. The CDR3 sequence is CASSSKLGQVYEQYF. DNA of the CDR3: TGTGCCAGCAGCTCCAAACTCGGCCAGGTGTACGAGCAGTACTTC.

This clone appeared a single time. This may come from a read error, since a much larger clone is one base off. The chain combines TRBV30 with TRBJ1-5; maybe TRBD1 (6 bases). The CDR3 is made up of 14 amino acids. Germline V gives CDR1 GTSNPN, CDR2 SVGIG (reference sequence). CDR3 DNA: TGTGCCTGGAGTACTGGACAGAACAATAAGCCCCAGCATTTT. It translates to CAWSTGQNNKPQHF. Full variable domain (rest looked up from reference TRBV30 and TRBJ1-5): SQTIHQWPATLVQPVGSPLSLECTVEGTSNPNLYWYRQAAGRGLQLLFYSVGIGQISSEVPQNLSASRPQDRQFILSSKKLLLSDSGFYLCAWSTGQNNKPQHFGDGTRLSIL.

This chain joins TRBV15 and TRBJ1-2; no clear D. Germline V lookup: CDR1 LNHNV, CDR2 YYDKDF (reference sequence). Trimming pared 3 bases from V and 7 bases from J, leaving 12 bases between. There are 13 residues in the CDR3. The CDR3 loop reads CATSRGSNPGYTF. The CDR3 bases are TGTGCCACCAGCAGGGGCTCTAATCCTGGCTACACCTTC.